A single sample gave rise to the 2 T cell receptor beta chains below, sequenced in a study of CXCR3-negative and CXCR3-positive naive CD8 T cells. The libraries of TRB cDNA were constructed through 5' RACE using UMI labels. Reprocessing the 5' RACE reads, TCRdb reports a single entry for every CDR3 protein and omits DNA. This table holds fewer than 55,000 distinct CDR3 sequences. Sequenced sample: naive CXCR3- CD8+ T cells from blood. The subset denotes: CD45RO-CCR7+CD27+CD95- naive CD8+ T cells lacking CXCR3 (TNR3-). All receptors derive from a human donor in good health. Some clones in this sample may be carry-over from other donors' samples.

This chain links TRBV27 with TRBJ2-2; TCRdb lists TRBD2, though no DNA is available to test this call. The CDR3 runs to 16 residues. Per the germline V gene, CDR1 is MNHEY and CDR2 is SMNVEV (reference sequence). The CDR3 loop reads CASSPMASGTTGELFF.

The rearrangement links TRBV4-3 to TRBJ2-1; the D call from TCRdb, TRBD2, cannot be confirmed without DNA. This CDR3 is 18 amino acids long. CDR1 is LGHNA, CDR2 YSLEER, per germline. The chain's CDR3 is CASSQERGVSGLAGGQFF.